This T cell receptor beta chain was found in a study of blood T cell repertoires in COVID-19. Whole-study context: COVID-19 samples from acute and convalescent phases originated in the United States, Italy and Spain. Sources were T cells, B-cell-depleted T cells, or PBMCs; the material itself was cDNA or gDNA.

Germline CDR1 SGHVS, CDR2 FNYEAQ. The CDR3 loop spans 14 amino acids. V was clipped by 1 base and J by 3 bases; unmatched bases: 2. Participants were aged 18 to 89 years, lived in over 20 US areas, and enrolled virtually. Participant-reported clinical history was the basis for cohort assignment. TCRdb's copy holds only in-frame clones and misses some; the assay was immunoSEQ multiplex PCR. The sample holds some 200,000 clones; about nine tenths are singletons and the top ten take over 3%. The sequenced sample was PBMCs or T cells enriched from blood (not recorded which). The V gene is TRBV7-6, the J gene TRBJ1-1, with 7 bases identical to TRBD1. The origin of this receptor is a woman aged 35 to 49 with acute COVID-19. The CDR3 protein is CASSLDRGDTEAFF. CDR3 sequence (DNA): TGTGCCAGCAGCTTAGACAGGGGAGACACTGAAGCTTTCTTT.